This TCR beta chain was sequenced during a study of shared clonotypes between healthy human individuals. Germline lookup yields CDR1 GTSNPN and CDR2 SVGIG (reference sequence). Losses at the gene ends were 7 bases for V and 5 bases for J; bases not matched to a gene: 7. The CDR3 is 12 residues long. This clone was counted only a few times. Assay used: immunoSEQ multiplex PCR; TCRdb lists only in-frame clones, some missing. The sample consists of about 1.1 million clones, around 78% of them appearing once. The investigators split CD4+ cells into a CD45RA+ naive subset and a CD45RA-negative memory subset.

The sample comprised memory CD4+ T cells from PBMCs. Sample subset: CD45RA-negative fraction. V is TRBV30 and J is TRBJ1-1, with TRBD1 matching 7 bases. The clonotype comes from a young man in good health. Some clones in this sample may be carry-over from other donors' samples. The CDR3 region has the DNA TGTGCCTTAAAACAGGGGTGGACTGAAGCTTTCTTT. Translated: CALKQGWTEAFF.